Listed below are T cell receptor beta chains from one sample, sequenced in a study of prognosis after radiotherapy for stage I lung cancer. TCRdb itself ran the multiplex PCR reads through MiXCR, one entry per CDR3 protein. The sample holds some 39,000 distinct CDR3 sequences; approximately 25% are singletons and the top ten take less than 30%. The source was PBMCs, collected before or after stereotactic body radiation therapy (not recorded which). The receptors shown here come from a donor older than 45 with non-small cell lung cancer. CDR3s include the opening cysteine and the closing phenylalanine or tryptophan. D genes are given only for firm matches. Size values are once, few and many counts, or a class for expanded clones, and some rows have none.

DNA: TGTGCCAGCAGCCGTTCAGGGGGGACTAGCGGGGCTGCCTACAATGAGCAGTTCTTC
CDR3: CASSRSGGTSGAAYNEQFF
V: TRBV7-9
D: TRBD2
size: NA
J: TRBJ2-1
length: 19

DNA: TGCAGCTCTACGAGGGAGACGCTAGCGGGAGAAGGGGAGCAGTTCTTC
CDR3: CSSTRETLAGEGEQFF
V: TRBV29-1
D: TRBD2
size: many
J: TRBJ2-1
length: 16

DNA: TGCGCCAGCAGCCTCTCACCGGGACAGCCCACAGATACGCAGTATTTT
CDR3: CASSLSPGQPTDTQYF
V: TRBV5-1
D: TRBD1
size: many
J: TRBJ2-3
length: 16

DNA: TGTGCCTGGAGTGCGGGACTAGCGGGCCAAGAGACCCAGTACTTC
CDR3: CAWSAGLAGQETQYF
V: TRBV30
D: TRBD2
size: many
J: TRBJ2-5
length: 15

DNA: TGCGCCAGCAGCGGACAGACAGGGCCGAACACTGAAGCTTTCTTT
CDR3: CASSGQTGPNTEAFF
V: TRBV5-1
D: TRBD1
size: many
J: TRBJ1-1
length: 15

DNA: TGTGCCAGCAGTTGGGCTAGCGGGAGAGGCAGAACAGGTACGCAGTATTTT
CDR3: CASSWASGRGRTGTQYF
V: TRBV6-2/TRBV6-3
D: TRBD2
size: NA
J: TRBJ2-3
length: 17

DNA: TGTGCCACCCAGGGGGGCACAGATACGCAGTATTTT
CDR3: CATQGGTDTQYF
V: TRBV24-1
D: TRBD1
size: many
J: TRBJ2-3
length: 12

DNA: TGTGCCAGCAGCTTCCAGGGGGGGGGCACAGATACGCAGTATTTT
CDR3: CASSFQGGGTDTQYF
V: TRBV7-6
D: NA
size: many
J: TRBJ2-3
length: 15

DNA: TGTGCCAGCAGCCAAGTGTCCAAGCCGAGCTCCTACAATGAGCAGTTCTTC
CDR3: CASSQVSKPSSYNEQFF
V: TRBV3-1
D: NA
size: many
J: TRBJ2-1
length: 17

DNA: TGTGCCAGCCACTCGGGGGGATACTACAATGAGCAGTTCTTC
CDR3: CASHSGGYYNEQFF
V: TRBV27
D: TRBD2
size: NA
J: TRBJ2-1
length: 14

DNA: TGTGCCAGCGGGCGGGGGGAAAAACTGTTTTTT
CDR3: CASGRGEKLFF
V: TRBV6-1
D: NA
size: NA
J: TRBJ1-4
length: 11

DNA: TGTGCCAGCAGTCTCACTAGCGGGGTCTCCTACGAGCAGTACTTC
CDR3: CASSLTSGVSYEQYF
V: TRBV25-1
D: TRBD2
size: many
J: TRBJ2-7
length: 15

DNA: TGTGCCAGCAGCTCGGGGGGCTATGGCTACACCTTC
CDR3: CASSSGGYGYTF
V: TRBV11-2
D: NA
size: many
J: TRBJ1-2
length: 12

DNA: TGCGCCAGCAGCTCGCGGGACGGATGGGACACTGAAGCTTTCTTT
CDR3: CASSSRDGWDTEAFF
V: TRBV5-1
D: NA
size: many
J: TRBJ1-1
length: 15

DNA: TGTGCCAGCAGTCCGCCGGCGAACACTGAAGCTTTCTTT
CDR3: CASSPPANTEAFF
V: TRBV6-1
D: NA
size: many
J: TRBJ1-1
length: 13

DNA: TGTGCCAGCAGTCCCGAAGGCTACGAGCAGTACTTC
CDR3: CASSPEGYEQYF
V: TRBV11-2
D: NA
size: many
J: TRBJ2-7
length: 12

DNA: TGTGCCAGCACCGCATGGAAGGCTATAAATAGCGTGATCAACTACGAGCAGTACTTC
CDR3: CASTAWKAINSVINYEQYF
V: TRBV6-1
D: NA
size: NA
J: TRBJ2-7
length: 19

DNA: TGTGCCAGCAGCTTAAATAGCAATCAGCCCCAGCATTTT
CDR3: CASSLNSNQPQHF
V: TRBV7-3
D: NA
size: many
J: TRBJ1-5
length: 13

DNA: TGTGCCAGCAGCTTAGGACAGGGGAGGTATGGCTACACCTTC
CDR3: CASSLGQGRYGYTF
V: TRBV5-4
D: TRBD1
size: many
J: TRBJ1-2
length: 14

DNA: TGTGCCAGTAGTATTTCTAGCGGGAGAGATGAGCAGTTCTTC
CDR3: CASSISSGRDEQFF
V: TRBV19
D: TRBD2
size: many
J: TRBJ2-1
length: 14

DNA: TGCAGTGCTAGAGATGGGGCCATCTTACGGCATAGCAATCAGCCCCAGCATTTT
CDR3: CSARDGAILRHSNQPQHF
V: TRBV20-1
D: NA
size: many
J: TRBJ1-5
length: 18

DNA: TGCAGTGCTAGAATACCGGGACAGGGGGAGACCCAGTACTTC
CDR3: CSARIPGQGETQYF
V: TRBV20-1
D: TRBD1
size: many
J: TRBJ2-5
length: 14

DNA: TGTGCCAGCCGACCTAGCGCGGGTATCTACAAGCAGTACTTC
CDR3: CASRPSAGIYKQYF
V: TRBV7-2
D: NA
size: NA
J: TRBJ2-7
length: 14